The 13 T cell receptor beta chains in this list originate from one sample, sequenced in a study of T cell responses to AZD1222 COVID-19 vaccine (dated by TCRdb to about 2021). Library preparation was by the immunoSEQ multiplex PCR assay. In TCRdb, the immuneACCESS table is reduced to in-frame sequences with V and J assigned. These tables do not hold every clone; where another copy was compared, an unresolved V gene accounts for under half, and the others remain unexplained. This sample is represented by around 180,000 clones; approximately 92% of them were singletons. The ten biggest clones cover 10% of the sample. This sample's time point label indicates: baseline before first vaccination. The material sequenced was peripheral blood, taken on day 0 of AZD1222 vaccination. The receptors come from an adult in good health.

The chain couples TRBV24-1 to TRBJ1-4; unclear D gene. Per germline, CDR1 KGHDR and CDR2 SFDVKD. The CDR3 totals 17 residues. V was clipped by 0 bases and J by 5 bases, with 15 bases between them. The CDR3 here is CATSDLTFAGTNEKLFF. CDR3 coding DNA: TGTGCCACCAGTGATTTGACGTTCGCGGGTACAAATGAAAAACTGTTTTTT.

The chain is built from TRBV19 and TRBJ1-1, with 7 bases that match TRBD1. V dropped 1 base and J dropped 4; count of bases not matched to a gene: 6. The CDR3 runs 15 residues. Germline lookup yields CDR1 LNHDA and CDR2 SQIVND (reference sequence). The DNA of the CDR3 is TGTGCCAGTAGTATAGTAGGGGGCATCACCACTGAAGCTTTCTTT. It encodes CASSIVGGITTEAFF.

The V call is TRBV6-5, the J call TRBJ1-5; no firm D call. Trimming took 6 bases from V and 6 from J, leaving 18 bases between them. CDR3 length: 15 amino acids. Germline V gives CDR1 MNHEY, CDR2 SVGAGI. CDR3 in amino acids: CASSPTGLVAQPQHF. CDR3 coding DNA: TGTGCCAGCAGCCCGACCGGGTTGGTGGCTCAGCCCCAGCATTTT.

This sequence joins TRBV6-5 and TRBJ1-1; D gene unclear. The CDR3 contains 14 residues. Looked up from germline, CDR1 is MNHEY and CDR2 is SVGAGI. The V end lost 3 bases, the J end lost 1 base, and 9 bases lay between the germline ends. The CDR3 DNA follows: TGTGCCAGCAGTTATGTGATGGGGAACACTGAAGCTTTCTTT. Its translation: CASSYVMGNTEAFF.

This clone was seen just once. The CDR3 loop is CASGRQSNQPQHF. CDR3 nucleotides: TGTGCCAGCGGAAGACAGAGCAATCAGCCCCAGCATTTT. The chain combines TRBV27 with TRBJ1-5; D might be TRBD1 (5 bases). Germline lookup yields CDR1 MNHEY and CDR2 SMNVEV (reference sequence). The CDR3 runs to 13 residues. The V end was cut by 8 bases, the J end by 1 base, with 9 bases between.

This clone was recorded only once. This CDR3 is CASSSPLKLERGTGDTQYF. CDR3 sequence (DNA): TGTGCCAGCAGCTCTCCCCTCAAGTTGGAAAGGGGAACGGGGGATACGCAGTATTTT. The chain uses TRBV5-6 and TRBJ2-3; TRBD1 or TRBD2 may be the D gene (5 bases each). The V end lost 3 bases, the J end lost 6 bases, and 29 bases lay between the germline ends. The CDR3 totals 19 residues. Germline V gene data show CDR1 as SGHDT and CDR2 as YYEEEE.

The rearrangement joins TRBV2 to TRBJ1-5; 8 bases align to TRBD1. CDR3 length: 13 amino acids. Germline CDR1 and CDR2: SNHLY and FYNNEI. V dropped 1 base and J dropped 7; count of bases not matched to a gene: 0. CDR3 in amino acids: CASSEDRGQPQHF. Written as DNA, the CDR3 is TGTGCCAGCAGTGAAGACAGGGGGCAGCCCCAGCATTTT. Drawing the rest from reference TRBV2 and TRBJ1-5, the complete variable domain is EPEVTQTPSHQVTQMGQEVILRCVPISNHLYFYWYRQILGQKVEFLVSFYNNEISEKSEIFDDQFSVERPDGSNFTLKIRSTKLEDSAMYFCASSEDRGQPQHFGDGTRLSIL.

The DNA for the CDR3 is TGCAGCCCCTCGAGACTAGCCCCGAACACCGGGGAGCTGTTTTTT. It specifies CSPSRLAPNTGELFF. The V and J genes are TRBV29-1 and TRBJ2-2; the match to TRBD2 covers 7 bases. CDR3 length equals 15 residues. Trimming took 8 bases from V and 0 from J; bases not matched to a gene: 9. Germline V gene data show CDR1 as SQVTM and CDR2 as ANQGSEA.

This clone was seen just once. V and J are TRBV5-6 and TRBJ2-2, with TRBD1 matching over 9 bases. Looked up from germline, CDR1 is SGHDT and CDR2 is YYEEEE. The CDR3 is 16 residues long. J was trimmed by 7 bases and V by 3 bases; bases with no gene match: 10. The CDR3 spells CASSWIQGQGNGELFF. DNA of the CDR3: TGTGCCAGCAGCTGGATCCAGGGACAGGGAAACGGGGAGCTGTTTTTT. Complete variable domain (other parts from reference TRBV5-6 and TRBJ2-2): DAGVTQSPTHLIKTRGQQVTLRCSPKSGHDTVSWYQQALGQGPQFIFQYYEEEERQRGNFPDRFSGHQFPNYSSELNVNALLLGDSALYLCASSWIQGQGNGELFFGEGSRLTVL.

The CDR3 reads CASSPYRGRRTEAFF. CDR3 DNA: TGTGCCAGCAGTCCTTACAGGGGGCGCAGGACTGAAGCTTTCTTT. V usage is TRBV27 and J usage is TRBJ1-1; 9 bases are shared with TRBD1. With 5 bases clipped from V and 5 bases from J, the junction kept 9 bases outside the gene matches. Per the germline V gene, CDR1 is MNHEY and CDR2 is SMNVEV (reference sequence). The CDR3 is 15 residues long.

This chain uses TRBV6-6 with TRBJ2-1, with 9 bases lining up with TRBD2. CDR1 is MNHNY and CDR2 is SVGAGI in the germline V gene (reference sequence). CDR3 length: 16 amino acids. With V trimmed by 2 bases and J by 7 bases, 9 bases remained unmatched. The CDR3: CASSYLVSGSENEQFF. The CDR3 bases are TGTGCCAGCAGTTACCTCGTTAGCGGGAGTGAGAATGAGCAGTTCTTC.

By frequency in the sample, this clone is medium-sized (0.01 to 0.1%). The J gene is TRBJ1-5, the V gene TRBV27, with no clear D. The CDR3 is 14 residues long. Trimming shortened V by 3 bases and J by 3 bases, and 9 bases separated the two germline ends. Germline-derived CDR1 and CDR2 are MNHEY and SMNVEV (reference sequence). This CDR3 is CASSLKGFNQPQHF. Written as DNA, the CDR3 is TGTGCCAGCAGTTTGAAAGGGTTCAATCAGCCCCAGCATTTT.

The rearrangement links TRBV10-3 to TRBJ1-1, with a tentative D call TRBD1 (6 bases). V gave up 3 bases and J gave up 3 bases, with 8 bases separating them. The CDR3 is made up of 13 amino acids. The germline gives CDR1 ENHRY, CDR2 SYGVKD. The CDR3 DNA follows: TGTGCCATCAGTGACAAGGGGGACACTGAAGCTTTCTTT. Amino acid sequence: CAISDKGDTEAFF.